The rows below give T cell receptor beta chains drawn from one sample of a study of cytomegalovirus exposure and HLA in healthy donors. The protocol was immunoSEQ multiplex PCR, while the TCRdb copy is restricted to in-frame clones and leaves out a portion. The sample holds about 220,000 clones, over 80% seen once. Material: PBMCs. The receptors here all came from a boy between 2 and 15 years old in good health and CMV-seronegative. Both conserved end residues are part of each CDR3.

CDR3,V
CASRDPYSSTDTQYF,TRBV2
CASSLSGGRATDTQYF,TRBV5-4
CASSVGGGVTGELFF,TRBV9
CASSQPGQPIQYF,TRBV4-1
CASSQTLAVQETQYF,TRBV4-1
CASSYSGGQGEKLFF,TRBV6-6
CASIGANYGYTF,TRBV6-6
CASSPSWSGTDTQYF,TRBV14
CAETAPYGYTF,TRBV2
CASGLRGRETQYF,TRBV7-9
CASSALTGTSGNTIYF,TRBV9
CASSFYLTGNSPLHF,TRBV5-4
CASSFFRTSGANVLTF,TRBV13
CASSPTRQGVEQYF,TRBV5-5
CASSVSSEETHTQYF,TRBV9
CASSLGLRTSGAYEQYF,TRBV5-4
CASYLGGDGELFF,TRBV18